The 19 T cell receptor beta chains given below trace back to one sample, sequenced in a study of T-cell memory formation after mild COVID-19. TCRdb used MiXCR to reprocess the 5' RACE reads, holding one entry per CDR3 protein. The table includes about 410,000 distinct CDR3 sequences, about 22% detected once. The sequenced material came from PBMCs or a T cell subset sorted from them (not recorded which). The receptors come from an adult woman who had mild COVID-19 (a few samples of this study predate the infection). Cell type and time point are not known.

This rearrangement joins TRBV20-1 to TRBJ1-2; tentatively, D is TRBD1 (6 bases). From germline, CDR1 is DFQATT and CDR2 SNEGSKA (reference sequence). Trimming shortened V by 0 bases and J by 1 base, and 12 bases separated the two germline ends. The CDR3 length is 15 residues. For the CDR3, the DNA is TGCAGTGCTAGAGATCGAACAGGGAGTAACTATGGCTACACCTTC. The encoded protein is CSARDRTGSNYGYTF.

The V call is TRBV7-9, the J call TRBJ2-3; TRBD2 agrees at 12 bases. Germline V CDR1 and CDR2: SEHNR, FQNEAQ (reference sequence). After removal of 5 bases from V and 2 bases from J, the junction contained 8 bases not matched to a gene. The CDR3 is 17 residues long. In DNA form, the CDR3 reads TGTGCCAGCAGCCCTACGAGACTAGCGGGGGACACAGATACGCAGTATTTT. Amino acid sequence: CASSPTRLAGDTDTQYF.

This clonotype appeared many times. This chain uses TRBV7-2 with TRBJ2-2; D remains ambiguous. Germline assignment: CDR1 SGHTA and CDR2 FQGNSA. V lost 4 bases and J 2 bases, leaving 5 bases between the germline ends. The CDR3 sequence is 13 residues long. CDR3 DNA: TGTGCCAGCAGCTCCCCCAACACCGGGGAGCTGTTTTTT. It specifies CASSSPNTGELFF.

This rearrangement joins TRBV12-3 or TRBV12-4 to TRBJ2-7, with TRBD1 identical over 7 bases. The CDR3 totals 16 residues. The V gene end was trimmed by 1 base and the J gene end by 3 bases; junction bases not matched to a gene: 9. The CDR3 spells CASSLGGGAVGYEQYF. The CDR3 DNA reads TGTGCCAGCAGTTTAGGAGGGGGCGCGGTAGGCTACGAGCAGTACTTC.

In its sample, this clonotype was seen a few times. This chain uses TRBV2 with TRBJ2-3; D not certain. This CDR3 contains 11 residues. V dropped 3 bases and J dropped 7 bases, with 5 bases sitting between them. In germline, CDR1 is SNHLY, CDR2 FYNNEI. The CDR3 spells CASSDRYTQYF. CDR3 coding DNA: TGTGCCAGCAGTGATCGTTATACGCAGTATTTT.

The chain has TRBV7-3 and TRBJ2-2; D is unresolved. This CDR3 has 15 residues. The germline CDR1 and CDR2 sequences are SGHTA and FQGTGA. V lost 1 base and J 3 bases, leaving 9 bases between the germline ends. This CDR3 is CASSLMGIDTGELFF. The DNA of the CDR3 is TGTGCCAGCAGCTTAATGGGGATCGACACCGGGGAGCTGTTTTTT.

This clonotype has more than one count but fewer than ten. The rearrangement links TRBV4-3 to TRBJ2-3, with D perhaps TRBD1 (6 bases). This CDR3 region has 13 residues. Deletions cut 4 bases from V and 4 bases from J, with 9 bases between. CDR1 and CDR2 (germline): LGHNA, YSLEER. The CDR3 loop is CASSRGQPDTQYF. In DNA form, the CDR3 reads TGCGCCAGCAGCCGTGGACAGCCAGATACGCAGTATTTT.

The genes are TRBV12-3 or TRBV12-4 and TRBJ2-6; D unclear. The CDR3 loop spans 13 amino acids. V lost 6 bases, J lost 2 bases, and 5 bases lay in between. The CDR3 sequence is CASSPAGANVLTF. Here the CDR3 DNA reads TGTGCCAGCAGCCCCGCTGGGGCCAACGTCCTGACTTTC.

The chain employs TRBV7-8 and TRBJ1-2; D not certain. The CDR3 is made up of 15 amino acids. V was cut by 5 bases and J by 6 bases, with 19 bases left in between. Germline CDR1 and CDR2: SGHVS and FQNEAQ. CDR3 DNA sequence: TGTGCCAGCAGCACCTCCCCCGCCCTGTCTGATGGCTACACCTTC. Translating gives CASSTSPALSDGYTF.

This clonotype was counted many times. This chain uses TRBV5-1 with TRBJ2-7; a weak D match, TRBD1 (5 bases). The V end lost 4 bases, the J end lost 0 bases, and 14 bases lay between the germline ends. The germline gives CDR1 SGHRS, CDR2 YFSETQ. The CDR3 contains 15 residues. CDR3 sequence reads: CASSRGSKSSYEQYF. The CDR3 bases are TGCGCCAGCAGCAGGGGCTCGAAGAGCTCCTACGAGCAGTACTTC.

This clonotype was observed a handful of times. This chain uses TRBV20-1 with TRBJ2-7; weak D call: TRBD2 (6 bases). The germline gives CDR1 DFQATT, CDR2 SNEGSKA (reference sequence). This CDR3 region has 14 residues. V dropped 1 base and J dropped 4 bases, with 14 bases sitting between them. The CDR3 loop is CSARASDRGYEQYF. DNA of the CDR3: TGCAGTGCTAGAGCGTCTGATCGGGGGTACGAGCAGTACTTC.

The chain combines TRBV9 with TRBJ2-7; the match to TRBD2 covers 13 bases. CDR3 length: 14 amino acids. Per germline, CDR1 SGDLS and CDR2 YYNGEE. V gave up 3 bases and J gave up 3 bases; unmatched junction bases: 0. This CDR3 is CASSGTSGGYEQYF. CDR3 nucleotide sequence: TGTGCCAGCAGCGGGACTAGCGGGGGCTACGAGCAGTACTTC. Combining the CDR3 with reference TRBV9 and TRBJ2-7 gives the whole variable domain DSGVTQTPKHLITATGQRVTLRCSPRSGDLSVYWYQQSLDQGLQFLIQYYNGEERAKGNILERFSAQQFPDLHSELNLSSLELGDSALYFCASSGTSGGYEQYFGPGTRLTVT.

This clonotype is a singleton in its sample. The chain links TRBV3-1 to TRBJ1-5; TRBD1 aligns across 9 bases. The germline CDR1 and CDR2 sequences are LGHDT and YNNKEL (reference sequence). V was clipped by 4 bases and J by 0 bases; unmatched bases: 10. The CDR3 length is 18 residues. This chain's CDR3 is CASSPWTGATDSNQPQHF. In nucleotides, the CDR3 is TGTGCCAGCAGCCCATGGACAGGGGCGACCGATAGCAATCAGCCCCAGCATTTT.

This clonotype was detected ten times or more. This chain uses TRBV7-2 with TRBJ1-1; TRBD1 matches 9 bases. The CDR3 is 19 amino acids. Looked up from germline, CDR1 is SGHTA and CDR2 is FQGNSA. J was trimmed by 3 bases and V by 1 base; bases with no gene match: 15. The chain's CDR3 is CASSLGRTGARGWDTEAFF. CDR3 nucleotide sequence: TGTGCCAGCAGCTTAGGAAGGACAGGGGCCCGGGGTTGGGACACTGAAGCTTTCTTT.

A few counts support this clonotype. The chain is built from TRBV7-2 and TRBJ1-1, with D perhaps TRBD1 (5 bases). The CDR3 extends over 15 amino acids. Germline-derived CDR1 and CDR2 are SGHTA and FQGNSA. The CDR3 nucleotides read TGTGCTTCGTCGGAAGGGACTTCCATGAACACTGAAGCTTTCTTT. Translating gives CASSEGTSMNTEAFF.

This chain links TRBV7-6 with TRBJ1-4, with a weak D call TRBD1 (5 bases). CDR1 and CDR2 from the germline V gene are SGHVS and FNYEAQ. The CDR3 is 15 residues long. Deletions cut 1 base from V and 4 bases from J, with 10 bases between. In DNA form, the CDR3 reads TGTGCCAGCAGCTTAGGCGGGACCAATAATGAAAAACTGTTTTTT. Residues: CASSLGGTNNEKLFF.

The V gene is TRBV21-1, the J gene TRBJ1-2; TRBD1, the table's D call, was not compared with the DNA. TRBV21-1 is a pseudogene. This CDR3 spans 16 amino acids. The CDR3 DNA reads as TGTGCCAGCAGTCTCATTCAGGGGACTCTCGGCTATGGCTACACCTTC. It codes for CASSLIQGTLGYGYTF.

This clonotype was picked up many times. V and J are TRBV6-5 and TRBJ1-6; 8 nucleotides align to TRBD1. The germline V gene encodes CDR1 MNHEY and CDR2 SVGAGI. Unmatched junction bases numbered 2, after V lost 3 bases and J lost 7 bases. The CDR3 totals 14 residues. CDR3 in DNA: TGTGCCAGCAGTTATGGACAGGGAAATTCACCCCTCCACTTT. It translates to CASSYGQGNSPLHF.

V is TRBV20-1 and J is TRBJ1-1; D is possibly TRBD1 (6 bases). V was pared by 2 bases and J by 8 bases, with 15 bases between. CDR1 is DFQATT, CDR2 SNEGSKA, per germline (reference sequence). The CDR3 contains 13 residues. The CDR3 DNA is TGCAGTGCTAGAACCGGGACATTATTCGAAGCTTTCTTT. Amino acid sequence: CSARTGTLFEAFF.